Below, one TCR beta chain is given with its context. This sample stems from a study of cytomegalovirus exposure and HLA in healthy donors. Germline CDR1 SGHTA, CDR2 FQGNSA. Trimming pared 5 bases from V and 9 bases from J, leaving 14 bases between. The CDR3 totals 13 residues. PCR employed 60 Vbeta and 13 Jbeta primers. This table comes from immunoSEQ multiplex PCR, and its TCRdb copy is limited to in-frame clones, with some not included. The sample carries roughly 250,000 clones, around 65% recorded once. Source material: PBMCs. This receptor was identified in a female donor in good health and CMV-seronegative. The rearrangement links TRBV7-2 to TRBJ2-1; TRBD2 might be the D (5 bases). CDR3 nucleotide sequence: TGTGCCAGCAGCCCCCGGGGAGCTTCTGAGCAGTTCTTC. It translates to CASSPRGASEQFF. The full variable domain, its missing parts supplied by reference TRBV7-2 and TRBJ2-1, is GAGVSQSPSNKVTEKGKDVELRCDPISGHTALYWYRQSLGQGLEFLIYFQGNSAPDKSGLPSDRFSAERTGGSVSTLTIQRTQQEDSAVYLCASSPRGASEQFFGPGTRLTVL.